This T cell receptor beta chain was recovered during a study of response to subunit inactivated influenza vaccine. Study-level results: The authors proposed limited new T cell recruitment per seasonal influenza vaccination.

There are 17 residues in the CDR3. The germline V gene encodes CDR1 SEHNR and CDR2 FQNEAQ (reference sequence). V shed 4 bases and J 0 bases; nucleotides not matched to a gene: 6. This clonotype was counted between two and nine times. Antigen unknown. MiXCR, run by TCRdb on the RT-PCR reads, gives a single entry per CDR3 protein. The sample lists hundreds of thousands of distinct CDR3 sequences; 12% to 15% were seen once. The material sequenced was PBMCs from blood, taken roughly 15 days before vaccination. V and J are TRBV7-9 and TRBJ2-6; TRBD2 matches 7 bases. This clonotype originated in a man aged 45-65 years who received an inactivated influenza vaccine. CDR3 amino acids: CASSSAGAISGANVLTF. CDR3 nucleotide sequence: TGTGCCAGCAGCTCTGCGGGAGCCATCTCTGGGGCCAACGTCCTGACTTTC. Looking up the rest from reference TRBV7-9 and TRBJ2-6 gives the full variable domain: DTGVSQNPRHKITKRGQNVTFRCDPISEHNRLYWYRQTLGQGPEFLTYFQNEAQLEKSRLLSDRFSAERPKGSFSTLEIQRTEQGDSAMYLCASSSAGAISGANVLTFGAGSRLTVL.